The following is a TCR beta chain sequence with its context. Antigen: not known. The source of the sample is a study of beta chain features in type 1 diabetes. Study-wide findings and caveats: TCRB CDR3s from Type 1 diabetes patients were moderately but significantly shorter in all four CD4+ subsets.

V shed 0 bases and J shed 1 base, with 3 bases lying between them. CDR1 GTSNPN and CDR2 SVGIG come from the germline V gene (reference sequence). This CDR3 has 12 residues. Reverse transcription of all isolated RNA meant that expressed TCRB transcripts were sequenced. Method: immunoSEQ multiplex PCR; TCRdb's copy keeps in-frame clones and lacks some. Of some 120,000 clones in the sample, approximately 15% were seen once. Sequencing input: central memory CD4+ T cells from blood. The receptor comes from a man aged 18 to 35 with type 1 diabetes. The chain is built from TRBV30 and TRBJ2-5, with no clear D. CDR3 bases: TGTGCCTGGAGTGTGAGCCAAGAGACCCAGTACTTC. It yields the protein CAWSVSQETQYF.